The clone carrying this TCR beta chain appeared once. Its matching antigen is unknown. The sample is drawn from a study of Ad26.COV2.S vaccination and SARS-CoV-2 variants. Study results and limitations: The analyses of TCR breadth and depth may have understated the size of total T cell responses. Vaccine recipients showed a spike-specific TCR breadth that was higher than in placebo recipients. Recipients of vaccine and of placebo showed similar breadth of their non-spike TCR repertoires. It was reported that spike-specific CD8+ and CD4+ T cell responses were substantially broad after vaccination.

TCRdb's table, derived via immunoSEQ multiplex PCR, lists solely in-frame clones and lacks some. The sample gives around 370,000 clones, just over 90% of which show up once; roughly 3.9% is in the top ten. Specimen: peripheral blood, collected after recovery from COVID-19. The sequence was collected from a human donor who had recovered from COVID-19.

CDR3 region: CAIRDPTGREQYF. The CDR3 DNA sequence: TGTGCCATCAGGGACCCTACGGGAAGGGAGCAGTACTTC. This rearrangement joins TRBV10-3 to TRBJ2-7; possibly TRBD2 for D (5 bases). Germline CDR1 is ENHRY and CDR2 is SYGVKD. Trimming removed 6 bases at V and 7 bases at J, with 16 bases between. This CDR3 spans 13 amino acids.